These 27 T cell receptor beta chains were all obtained from the same sample, sequenced in a study of long-term antiretroviral therapy in people with HIV. Runs used v3.0 of the immunoSEQ assay and were done at survey level. The method was immunoSEQ multiplex PCR; TCRdb's version includes in-frame clones alone and lacks a portion of them. The data show 25,000 to 30,000 clones, roughly 92% seen once. The source material was unsorted PBMCs, sampled 3.1 years after starting antiretroviral therapy. The receptor source for this set is a man aged 18 to 30 with HIV.

The chain is built from TRBV29-1 and TRBJ2-1, with D hard to call. This CDR3 is built from 14 residues. Germline CDR1 SQVTM, CDR2 ANQGSEA. The germline V and J ends were trimmed by 3 bases and 9 bases, with 18 bases remaining between them. The DNA of the CDR3 is TGCAGCGTTGAGTCCCTAGTAAGAGTTGGTGAGCAGTTCTTC. Translation: CSVESLVRVGEQFF.

This chain uses TRBV19 with TRBJ1-4; tentative D call: TRBD1 (6 bases). CDR1 LNHDA and CDR2 SQIVND come from the germline V gene (reference sequence). Trimming took off 6 bases at V and 7 bases at J, with 15 bases between the two ends. The CDR3 loop spans 14 amino acids. The CDR3 sequence is CASRSGTTTEKLFF. CDR3 DNA sequence: TGTGCCAGTAGGTCCGGGACAACCACTGAAAAACTGTTTTTT.

This sequence joins TRBV10-3 and TRBJ1-1; D not certain. The V gene lost 7 bases and the J gene lost 5 bases, with 17 bases spanning the gap. CDR1 ENHRY and CDR2 SYGVKD come from the germline V gene. This CDR3 region has 14 residues. CDR3 sequence (DNA): TGTGCCATCACCCCTGGGGTGGGTGGGACTGAAGCTTTCTTT. It translates to CAITPGVGGTEAFF.

In its sample, this clone was seen once. CDR3 DNA: TGTGCCAGCAGCCAAGATGAACTAGCGGGGGGGCACCCAAACGGAGAGACCCAGTACTTC. This translates into CASSQDELAGGHPNGETQYF. V usage is TRBV4-2 and J usage is TRBJ2-5; TRBD2 matches 13 bases. The CDR3 contains 20 residues. Germline values: CDR1 LGHNA, CDR2 YNFKEQ. The ends lost 0 bases at V and 4 bases at J; junction bases unmatched: 14.

This clone was counted once. This chain joins TRBV7-2 and TRBJ1-1, with D possibly matching TRBD1 (5 bases). The CDR3 runs 14 residues. The V and J ends lost 5 bases and 1 base respectively, with 11 bases between them. Per the germline V gene, CDR1 is SGHTA and CDR2 is FQGNSA. The DNA for the CDR3 is TGTGCCAGCAGCCGGGGACCCACGAACACTGAAGCTTTCTTT. This codes for CASSRGPTNTEAFF.

The rearrangement uses TRBV7-8 and TRBJ1-6; weak D call: TRBD1 (6 bases). Deletions cut 2 bases from V and 6 bases from J, with 14 bases between. This CDR3 has 16 amino acids. The V gene's germline CDR1 is SGHVS and CDR2 FQNEAQ. CDR3 in amino acids: CASSLRGSELNSPLHF. As DNA, the CDR3 is TGTGCCAGCAGCTTAAGGGGGTCAGAACTTAATTCACCCCTCCACTTT.

The rearrangement links TRBV5-1 to TRBJ1-3; 9 bases map to TRBD1. V was clipped by 4 bases and J by 7 bases; unmatched bases: 9. This CDR3 contains 15 residues. Germline V gene lookup returns CDR1 SGHRS and CDR2 YFSETQ. The CDR3 DNA follows: TGCGCCAGCAGCCAAGGACAGGGGCTCGGGAACACCATATATTTT. Protein: CASSQGQGLGNTIYF. Based on the CDR3 plus reference TRBV5-1 and TRBJ1-3, the full variable domain is KAGVTQTPRYLIKTRGQQVTLSCSPISGHRSVSWYQQTPGQGLQFLFEYFSETQRNKGNFPGRFSGRQFSNSRSEMNVSTLELGDSALYLCASSQGQGLGNTIYFGEGSWLTVV.

The rearrangement joins TRBV5-8 to TRBJ2-5; D gene unclear. The ends were cut back, 4 bases at V and 5 bases at J, with 9 bases in the middle. Germline V gene sequence: CDR1 SGHTS, CDR2 YDEGEE. The CDR3 runs to 12 residues. The CDR3 nucleotides are TGTGCCAGCAGCGGGCCCTGGGAGACCCAGTACTTC. Its protein product is CASSGPWETQYF.

The chain combines TRBV7-2 with TRBJ1-1; possible D gene TRBD1, 5 bases. The germline V gene has CDR1 SGHTA and CDR2 FQGNSA. The CDR3 loop spans 17 amino acids. V lost 4 bases, J lost 5 bases, and 23 bases lay in between. For the CDR3, the DNA is TGTGCCAGCAGCTCCAAAGGGGCCATTACAGGACTTACTGAAGCTTTCTTT. Translating gives CASSSKGAITGLTEAFF.

The chain uses TRBV5-5 and TRBJ1-5, with D possibly TRBD1 on 6 matching bases. Trimming took off 0 bases at V and 3 bases at J, with 16 bases between the two ends. The CDR3 covers 17 residues. The germline V gene encodes CDR1 SGHKS and CDR2 YYEKEE (reference sequence). In DNA, the CDR3 is TGTGCCAGCAGCTTGGAAGGGGCACAGGGAACCAATCAGCCCCAGCATTTT. Translated, it gives CASSLEGAQGTNQPQHF. Full variable domain (remainder filled in from reference TRBV5-5 and TRBJ1-5): DAGVTQSPTHLIKTRGQQVTLRCSPISGHKSVSWYQQVLGQGPQFIFQYYEKEERGRGNFPDRFSARQFPNYSSELNVNALLLGDSALYLCASSLEGAQGTNQPQHFGDGTRLSIL.

Here the CDR3 reads CASSQPGGQPQHF. DNA of the CDR3: TGCGCCAGCAGCCAACCCGGGGGTCAGCCCCAGCATTTT. The genes are TRBV4-1 and TRBJ1-5, with a tentative D call TRBD1 (5 bases). The ends were cut back, 2 bases at V and 6 bases at J, with 8 bases in the middle. The CDR3 extends over 13 amino acids. Germline CDR1 and CDR2: MGHRA and YSYEKL.

Concerning this clone: Other DNA sequences within the sample encode an identical CDR3. The chain combines TRBV4-3 with TRBJ2-3, with 10 bases that match TRBD2. Germline V lookup: CDR1 LGHNA, CDR2 YSLEER. CDR3 length: 16 amino acids. The V gene end was trimmed by 1 base and the J gene end by 6 bases; junction bases not matched to a gene: 7. CDR3 residues: CASSQVISGGADTQYF. In DNA form, the CDR3 reads TGCGCCAGCAGCCAAGTTATAAGCGGGGGGGCTGATACGCAGTATTTT.

This clone appeared a single time. The CDR3 region has the DNA TGTGCCAGCAGCTTATGGGACATCGGAGCTTTCTTT. This translates into CASSLWDIGAFF. The rearrangement links TRBV7-9 to TRBJ1-1, with D perhaps TRBD1 (6 bases). The germline gives CDR1 SEHNR, CDR2 FQNEAQ (reference sequence). V was shortened by 2 bases and J by 10 bases, with 11 bases between the two germline ends. This CDR3 comprises 12 residues.

J is TRBJ2-4 and V is TRBV12-2; no check of the table's D call, TRBD1, against the DNA was made. TRBV12-2 is classified as a pseudogene. The CDR3 is made up of 20 amino acids. The CDR3 nucleotides read TGTGCAAGTCGCTTAGTGTGGTATGGTAGTGGACAGGAGCTCAAAAACATTCAGTACTTC. Translating it yields CASRLVWYGSGQELKNIQYF.

This rearrangement joins TRBV7-9 to TRBJ2-1; no firm D call. V gave up 3 bases and J gave up 4 bases, with 4 bases separating them. The CDR3 has 12 amino acids. Germline V gives CDR1 SEHNR, CDR2 FQNEAQ (reference sequence). CDR3 amino acids: CASSFQYNEQFF. The CDR3 bases are TGTGCCAGCAGCTTTCAATACAATGAGCAGTTCTTC.

Worth noting for this clone: The sample carries other DNA sequences with the same CDR3. The chain employs TRBV19 and TRBJ2-7, with 7 bases fitting TRBD1. The germline gives CDR1 LNHDA, CDR2 SQIVND (reference sequence). The V segment lost 1 base and the J segment 4 bases; nucleotides outside the gene matches: 4. The CDR3 has 14 residues. CDR3 sequence: CASSIGTGAYEQYF. The CDR3, as DNA: TGTGCCAGTAGTATAGGGACAGGCGCTTACGAGCAGTACTTC.

The chain joins TRBV11-2 to TRBJ1-4, with 12 bases identical to TRBD1. CDR3 size: 15 residues. Unmatched junction bases numbered 6, after V lost 5 bases and J lost 8 bases. Germline values: CDR1 SGHAT, CDR2 FQNNGV. The CDR3 sequence is CASSRGTGGKEKLFF. For the CDR3, the DNA is TGTGCCAGCAGCAGGGGGACAGGGGGCAAGGAAAAACTGTTTTTT. Drawing the rest from reference TRBV11-2 and TRBJ1-4, the complete variable domain is EAGVAQSPRYKIIEKRQSVAFWCNPISGHATLYWYQQILGQGPKLLIQFQNNGVVDDSQLPKDRFSAERLKGVDSTLKIQPAKLEDSAVYLCASSRGTGGKEKLFFGSGTQLSVL.

The gene calls are TRBV19 and TRBJ2-7; D is tentatively TRBD1 or TRBD2 (5 bases each). CDR1 LNHDA and CDR2 SQIVND come from the germline V gene (reference sequence). V shed 3 bases and J shed 2 bases, with 11 bases lying between them. The CDR3 spans 14 residues. The CDR3: CASSIGRGAYEQYF. The CDR3 DNA is TGTGCCAGTAGTATTGGAAGGGGAGCCTACGAGCAGTACTTC. Full variable domain (remainder filled in from reference TRBV19 and TRBJ2-7): DGGITQSPKYLFRKEGQNVTLSCEQNLNHDAMYWYRQDPGQGLRLIYYSQIVNDFQKGDIAEGYSVSREKKESFPLTVTSAQKNPTAFYLCASSIGRGAYEQYFGPGTRLTVT.

This rearrangement joins TRBV19 to TRBJ2-1, with 9 bases fitting TRBD2. CDR3 length equals 15 residues. Trimming took 0 bases from V and 8 from J; bases not matched to a gene: 5. Germline lookup yields CDR1 LNHDA and CDR2 SQIVND (reference sequence). DNA for the CDR3: TGTGCCAGTAGTATAGAGGTAGCGGGAGCTTATGAGCAGTTCTTC. Amino acids: CASSIEVAGAYEQFF.

The V call is TRBV9, the J call TRBJ1-2; D call uncertain. This CDR3 region has 14 residues. CDR1 is SGDLS, CDR2 YYNGEE, per germline. V lost 0 bases and J lost 1, with 7 bases in between. The DNA for the CDR3 is TGTGCCAGCAGCGTAGGCGCAGGTAACTATGGCTACACCTTC. This translates into CASSVGAGNYGYTF.

This chain connects TRBV19 to TRBJ2-7; D remains unclear. CDR1 and CDR2 from the germline V gene are LNHDA and SQIVND (reference sequence). This CDR3 has 13 residues. V dropped 0 bases and J dropped 2 bases, with 5 bases sitting between them. The CDR3 sequence: CASSIDTAYEQYF. The CDR3 DNA reads as TGTGCCAGTAGTATAGACACGGCCTACGAGCAGTACTTC.

The gene calls are TRBV9 and TRBJ2-2; D is tentatively TRBD1 or TRBD2 (5 bases each). Germline V lookup: CDR1 SGDLS, CDR2 YYNGEE. CDR3 length equals 15 residues. The V end was cut by 4 bases, the J end by 3 bases, with 13 bases between. This CDR3 reads CASSPRGADTGELFF. CDR3 sequence (DNA): TGTGCCAGCAGCCCCCGGGGCGCGGACACCGGGGAGCTGTTTTTT.

This clone was observed a few times. The junction and the germline gene differ at one end; a read error may be behind it. J is TRBJ2-7 and V is TRBV7-7, with D perhaps matching TRBD2 (6 bases). Germline lookup yields CDR1 SSHAT and CDR2 FNYEAQ (reference sequence). The CDR3 is 13 amino acids. DNA of the CDR3: TGTGCTAGCAGCCGGGACTCCAACTACGAGCAGTACTTC. As protein: CASSRDSNYEQYF.

J is TRBJ2-7 and V is TRBV27; no clear D gene. CDR3 length: 15 residues. The germline gives CDR1 MNHEY, CDR2 SMNVEV (reference sequence). V lost 2 bases and J 2 bases, leaving 13 bases between the germline ends. The CDR3: CASSLRFGTAYEQYF. In nucleotides, the CDR3 is TGTGCCAGCAGTTTAAGATTCGGTACCGCCTACGAGCAGTACTTC.

The sample holds one count of this clone. V usage is TRBV9 and J usage is TRBJ1-2, with a possible D match to TRBD1 (5 bases). The germline V gene encodes CDR1 SGDLS and CDR2 YYNGEE. The V end lost 4 bases, the J end lost 3 bases, and 25 bases lay between the germline ends. The CDR3 sequence is 18 residues long. The CDR3 reads CASSPHRRVGLTDYGYTF. In DNA, the CDR3 is TGTGCCAGCAGCCCCCACCGCAGGGTCGGGCTAACGGACTATGGCTACACCTTC.

A remark on this clone: The germline gene is not matched at one end of the junction; a read error may be the cause. V is TRBV29-1 and J is TRBJ2-2; D gene ambiguous. CDR1 and CDR2 (germline): SQVTM, ANQGSEA. The CDR3 contains 11 residues. This CDR3 reads CGVGLAGELFF. As DNA, the CDR3 is TGTGGGGTAGGGTTGGCCGGGGAGCTGTTTTTT.

The chain couples TRBV29-1 to TRBJ2-5, with D tentatively TRBD2 (6 bases). CDR3 length equals 15 residues. Per germline, CDR1 SQVTM and CDR2 ANQGSEA. V was shortened by 4 bases and J by 1 base, with 16 bases between the two germline ends. CDR3: CSVVAARGSQETQYF. The CDR3 DNA is TGCAGCGTTGTAGCGGCCCGGGGCAGCCAAGAGACCCAGTACTTC.